These 22 T cell receptor beta chains were all obtained from the same sample, sequenced in a study of T cell responses to AZD1222 COVID-19 vaccine. Profiling relied on immunoSEQ multiplex PCR, and the TCRdb table lists in-frame clones only, not all of them. The data contain approximately 60,000 clones, roughly 86% of them seen just once; the ten biggest clones take up 16%. This specimen consisted of peripheral blood, obtained on day 0 of AZD1222 vaccination. These receptor sequences come from an adult in good health.

This chain connects TRBV5-5 to TRBJ1-2; D remains unclear. CDR1 is SGHKS, CDR2 YYEKEE, per germline (reference sequence). CDR3 length: 11 amino acids. V lost 7 bases and J lost 0, with 4 bases in between. CDR3: CASGSNYGYTF. The CDR3 coding sequence is TGTGCCAGCGGGTCTAACTATGGCTACACCTTC.

To note about this clone: Other DNA sequences in the sample encode the same CDR3. The gene calls are TRBV30 and TRBJ2-3; D gene uncertain. V lost 4 bases and J 0 bases, leaving 2 bases between the germline ends. Germline-derived CDR1 and CDR2 are GTSNPN and SVGIG (reference sequence). This CDR3 has 11 residues. The DNA for the CDR3 is TGTGCCTGGACTAGCACAGATACGCAGTATTTT. This codes for CAWTSTDTQYF.

This clone was counted a few times. The CDR3 sequence: CASRTGEAATNEKLFF. The DNA of the CDR3 is TGTGCCAGCCGGACAGGGGAGGCTGCAACTAATGAAAAACTGTTTTTT. The rearrangement joins TRBV28 to TRBJ1-4, with TRBD1 matching over 9 bases. Germline CDR1 and CDR2: MDHEN and SYDVKM. The CDR3 length is 16 residues. The ends lost 8 bases at V and 0 bases at J; junction bases unmatched: 7.

The chain carries TRBV9 and TRBJ1-2; D not resolved. The ends were cut back, 3 bases at V and 4 bases at J, with 10 bases in the middle. This CDR3 is 13 amino acids long. CDR1 is SGDLS, CDR2 YYNGEE, per germline. The CDR3 nucleotides are TGTGCCAGCAGCGACCCCAACACCTATGGCTACACCTTC. Translated: CASSDPNTYGYTF.

This sequence joins TRBV5-1 and TRBJ2-1, with D perhaps given as TRBD1 or TRBD2 (5 bases each). The V gene's germline CDR1 is SGHRS and CDR2 YFSETQ. CDR3 length: 16 amino acids. V shed 2 bases and J shed 0 bases, with 12 bases lying between them. The CDR3 loop reads CASSLRGRGSYNEQFF. The CDR3 coding sequence is TGCGCCAGCAGCTTACGGGGAAGGGGCTCCTACAATGAGCAGTTCTTC.

V is TRBV19 and J is TRBJ2-7; D could derive from TRBD1 or TRBD2 (6 bases each). Trimming left V 9 bases short and J 0 bases short, with 21 bases between. The CDR3 is made up of 16 amino acids. Germline CDR1 is LNHDA and CDR2 is SQIVND (reference sequence). The CDR3 sequence: CASRSYGGDISYEQYF. Written as DNA, the CDR3 is TGTGCCAGCCGATCGTATGGAGGGGACATCTCCTACGAGCAGTACTTC.

The rearrangement links TRBV10-3 to TRBJ1-2; TRBD1 agrees at 10 bases. Looked up from germline, CDR1 is ENHRY and CDR2 is SYGVKD. J was trimmed by 5 bases and V by 4 bases; bases with no gene match: 4. The CDR3 runs to 14 residues. CDR3 residues: CAISAAGQGYGYTF. The CDR3 bases are TGTGCCATCAGTGCAGCGGGACAGGGGTATGGCTACACCTTC.

The rearrangement joins TRBV2 to TRBJ2-5; a possible D gene is TRBD1 (6 bases). Trimming took 2 bases from V and 2 from J, leaving 12 bases between them. The CDR3 is 15 residues long. Germline CDR1 and CDR2: SNHLY and FYNNEI. This CDR3 reads CASSEQGFGQETQYF. CDR3 DNA: TGTGCCAGCAGTGAACAGGGGTTCGGTCAAGAGACCCAGTACTTC.

The V gene is TRBV18, the J gene TRBJ1-4; possibly TRBD1 for D (6 bases). The CDR3 consists of 15 residues. The germline V gene has CDR1 KGHSH and CDR2 LQKENI. V lost 3 bases and J lost 7, with 15 bases in between. The DNA of the CDR3 is TGTGCCAGCTCACCGTCGAGCAGGGGAGGTGAAAAACTGTTTTTT. Translation: CASSPSSRGGEKLFF.

The chain carries TRBV28 and TRBJ2-1, with 9 nucleotides matching TRBD1. This CDR3 region has 16 residues. The germline V gene encodes CDR1 MDHEN and CDR2 SYDVKM. J lost 6 bases, V lost 6 bases, and 12 bases had no gene match. CDR3: CASSTKGTGNINEQFF. CDR3 sequence (DNA): TGTGCCAGCAGCACTAAGGGGACAGGGAACATCAATGAGCAGTTCTTC.

The chain uses TRBV7-9 and TRBJ1-5; D uncertain. Trimming removed 1 base at V and 3 bases at J, with 10 bases between. The CDR3 covers 15 residues. Germline assignment: CDR1 SEHNR and CDR2 FQNEAQ (reference sequence). In nucleotides, the CDR3 is TGTGCCAGCAGCTTAGGTCCAGGATTCAATCAGCCCCAGCATTTT. This gives the protein CASSLGPGFNQPQHF.

The chain has TRBV27 and TRBJ2-4; TRBD1 matches 8 bases. The CDR3 is 21 residues long. Germline trimming cut 0 bases from V and 0 bases from J; bases unmatched to any gene: 16. Germline-derived CDR1 and CDR2 are MNHEY and SMNVEV (reference sequence). The CDR3 protein is CASSLSPQPQQGGIAKNIQYF. The CDR3, as DNA: TGTGCCAGCAGTTTATCTCCGCAACCCCAACAGGGGGGAATAGCCAAAAACATTCAGTACTTC.

The J gene is TRBJ2-3, the V gene TRBV6-5; D unclear. The germline CDR1 and CDR2 sequences are MNHEY and SVGAGI. CDR3 size: 12 residues. The germline V and J ends were trimmed by 2 bases and 6 bases, with 6 bases remaining between them. Written as DNA, the CDR3 is TGTGCCAGCAGTTACAGGGCCGATACGCAGTATTTT. This gives the protein CASSYRADTQYF.

The genes are TRBV4-1 and TRBJ1-4; D remains ambiguous. Trimming pared 0 bases from V and 6 bases from J, leaving 2 bases between. Germline CDR1 is MGHRA and CDR2 is YSYEKL. The CDR3 has 12 residues. The CDR3 DNA sequence: TGCGCCAGCAGCCAAGACGATGAAAAACTGTTTTTT. It specifies CASSQDDEKLFF.

The gene calls are TRBV29-1 and TRBJ2-5; 9 nucleotides agree with TRBD1. J was trimmed by 5 bases and V by 0 bases; bases with no gene match: 10. Germline V gene sequence: CDR1 SQVTM, CDR2 ANQGSEA. The CDR3 has 16 residues. The CDR3 loop is CSVEDLEDRGEETQYF. As DNA, the CDR3 is TGCAGCGTTGAAGACCTCGAGGACAGGGGAGAGGAGACCCAGTACTTC. Filled out from reference TRBV29-1 and TRBJ2-5, the complete variable domain reads SAVISQKPSRDICQRGTSLTIQCQVDSQVTMMFWYRQQPGQSLTLIATANQGSEATYESGFVIDKFPISRPNLTFSTLTVSNMSPEDSSIYLCSVEDLEDRGEETQYFGPGTRLLVL.

The V call is TRBV7-9, the J call TRBJ1-1; D is undetermined. This CDR3 comprises 12 residues. CDR1 and CDR2 (germline): SEHNR, FQNEAQ (reference sequence). V was cut by 8 bases and J by 1 base, with 8 bases left in between. CDR3 loop: CASREENTEAFF. DNA of the CDR3: TGTGCCAGCCGTGAGGAGAACACTGAAGCTTTCTTT.

This rearrangement joins TRBV20-1 to TRBJ1-1, with D unresolved. Trimming stripped 3 bases from V and 0 bases from J, with 8 bases between. Per the germline V gene, CDR1 is DFQATT and CDR2 is SNEGSKA (reference sequence). The CDR3 is 13 amino acids. The CDR3 bases are TGCAGTGCTAGTAAAAGAGTGAACACTGAAGCTTTCTTT. Translating it yields CSASKRVNTEAFF.

This clone has a single count. The chain has TRBV6-5 and TRBJ2-5; tentatively, D is TRBD1 (6 bases). CDR1 is MNHEY, CDR2 SVGAGI, per germline. Trimming shortened V by 0 bases and J by 5 bases, and 16 bases separated the two germline ends. This CDR3 has 16 amino acids. The CDR3 spells CASSYSRVRGGETQYF. CDR3 bases: TGTGCCAGCAGTTACTCTAGGGTCAGGGGTGGTGAGACCCAGTACTTC.

The J gene is TRBJ1-3, the V gene TRBV28; tentatively, D is TRBD1 (6 bases). The germline V gene has CDR1 MDHEN and CDR2 SYDVKM. This CDR3 spans 16 amino acids. The V gene lost 2 bases and the J gene lost 4 bases, with 15 bases spanning the gap. The CDR3 region is CASSLTPLDSGNTIYF. CDR3 DNA sequence: TGTGCCAGCAGTTTAACCCCTTTGGACAGCGGAAACACCATATATTTT.

V gene TRBV6-5 combines with J gene TRBJ2-7; perhaps TRBD2 as D (6 bases). This CDR3 contains 15 residues. The germline V gene encodes CDR1 MNHEY and CDR2 SVGAGI. The V end was cut by 0 bases, the J end by 5 bases, with 14 bases between. This CDR3 is CASSYSGLGLDEQYF. The CDR3 nucleotides are TGTGCCAGCAGTTACTCGGGACTGGGATTGGACGAGCAGTACTTC.

This clone came up a few times. The chain employs TRBV9 and TRBJ2-1; TRBD2 might be the D (5 bases). Germline lookup yields CDR1 SGDLS and CDR2 YYNGEE. V lost 4 bases and J 13 bases, leaving 15 bases between the germline ends. The CDR3 totals 12 residues. For the CDR3, the DNA is TGTGCCAGCAGCAAGGACTTGATTATACAGTTCTTC. This codes for CASSKDLIIQFF.

The chain employs TRBV28 and TRBJ2-1; D uncertain. Per the germline V gene, CDR1 is MDHEN and CDR2 is SYDVKM. The length of the CDR3 is 14 residues. V lost 3 bases and J lost 1, with 7 bases in between. DNA of the CDR3: TGTGCCAGCAGTTTTGTAAATTCCTACAATGAGCAGTTCTTC. Residues: CASSFVNSYNEQFF.